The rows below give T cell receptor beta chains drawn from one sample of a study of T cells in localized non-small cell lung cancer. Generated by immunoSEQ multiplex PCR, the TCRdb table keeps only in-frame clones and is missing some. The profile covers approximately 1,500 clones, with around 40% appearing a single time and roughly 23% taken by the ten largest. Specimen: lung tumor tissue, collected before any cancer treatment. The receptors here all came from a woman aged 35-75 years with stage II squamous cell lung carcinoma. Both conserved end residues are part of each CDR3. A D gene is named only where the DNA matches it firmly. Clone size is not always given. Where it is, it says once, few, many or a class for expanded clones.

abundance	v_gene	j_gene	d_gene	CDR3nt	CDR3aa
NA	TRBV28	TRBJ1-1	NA	TGTGCCAGCAGACCCTCCCTGGGGTTTGGCACTGAAGCTTTCTTT	CASRPSLGFGTEAFF
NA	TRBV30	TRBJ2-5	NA	TGTGCCTGGAGTGTTCAGGGTACGGAGACCCAGTACTTC	CAWSVQGTETQYF
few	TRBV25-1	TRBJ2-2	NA	TGTGCCAGCAGTGCTATCGGACTGGCCGGGGAGCTGTTTTTT	CASSAIGLAGELFF
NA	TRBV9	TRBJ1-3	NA	TGTGCCAGCAGTGATAGCGCTGGAAACACCATATATTTT	CASSDSAGNTIYF
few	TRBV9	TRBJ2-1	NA	TGTGCCAGCAGCTCCCCAGGCGCGCGGGTTCGCGAGCAGTTCTTC	CASSSPGARVREQFF
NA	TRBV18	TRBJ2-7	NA	TGTGCCAGCTCACCACCTGTTCGGGCTCGTGGCGAGCAGTACTTC	CASSPPVRARGEQYF
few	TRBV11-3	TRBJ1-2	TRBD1	TGTGCCAGCAGCTTGGGACAGGGCTCCTATGGCTACACCTTC	CASSLGQGSYGYTF
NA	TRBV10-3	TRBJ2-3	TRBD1	TGTGCCATCAGTGAGGCCGGGACAGGGAGAATGGTTACGCAGTATTTT	CAISEAGTGRMVTQYF
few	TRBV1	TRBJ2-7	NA	TGCGCCAGCAGCCAGGAACGACAGGTCCAGCAGTACTTC	CASSQERQVQQYF
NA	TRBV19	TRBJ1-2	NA	TGTGCCAGTAGTGCGAAGGGTACTGGCAACTATGGCTACACCTTC	CASSAKGTGNYGYTF
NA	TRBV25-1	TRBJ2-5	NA	TGTGCCAGCAGTGAATGGCTTAGCAGCCAAGAGACCCAGTACTTC	CASSEWLSSQETQYF
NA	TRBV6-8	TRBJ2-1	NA	TGTGCCAGCAGTTACTCGGAGGAAGCGCTCTCCTACAATGAGCAGTTCTTC	CASSYSEEALSYNEQFF
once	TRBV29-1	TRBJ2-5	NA	TGCAGCGTTGAAGAAGGTCAGGCTAGGACCCAGTACTTC	CSVEEGQARTQYF
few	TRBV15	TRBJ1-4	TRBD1	TGTGCCACCAGCAGGGGTGAACAGGGGCGGGGTGAAAAACTGTTTTTT	CATSRGEQGRGEKLFF
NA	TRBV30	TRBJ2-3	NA	TGTGCCTGGAAATTATATGGAGCACAAACAGATACGCAGTATTTT	CAWKLYGAQTDTQYF
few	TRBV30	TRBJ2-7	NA	TGTGCCTGGAGTAGGAGGGGCCTGTCTCTGTCTTGGCAGTACTTC	CAWSRRGLSLSWQYF
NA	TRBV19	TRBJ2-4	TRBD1	TGTGCCAGTAGTAGGACAGGGTACAAAAACATTCAGTACTTC	CASSRTGYKNIQYF
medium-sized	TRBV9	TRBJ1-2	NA	TGTGCCAGCAGTTCCACAGGGTATGGCTACACCTTC	CASSSTGYGYTF
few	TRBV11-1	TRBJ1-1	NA	TGTGCCAGCAGCTTAAACGGGGGCAATGTGAACACTGAAGCTTTCTTT	CASSLNGGNVNTEAFF
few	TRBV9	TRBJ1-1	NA	TGTGCCAGCAGCCCCTCCGGGTTACCGAACACTGAAGCTTTCTTT	CASSPSGLPNTEAFF
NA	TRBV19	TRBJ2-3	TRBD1	TGTGCCAGTAGGTATAATAGGGGGCCGACAGATACGCAGTATTTT	CASRYNRGPTDTQYF
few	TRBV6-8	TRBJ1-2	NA	TGTGCCAGCAGTGCCCTCGGAGGGGGCTACACCTTC	CASSALGGGYTF
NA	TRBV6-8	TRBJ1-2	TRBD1	TGTGCCAGCAGGAGGGACAGGGGGCAGGGTAACTATGGCTACACCTTC	CASRRDRGQGNYGYTF
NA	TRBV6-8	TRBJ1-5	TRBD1	TGTGCCAGCAGGTACAGGGGGACCTATCAGCCCCAACATTTT	CASRYRGTYQPQHF
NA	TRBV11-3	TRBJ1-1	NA	TGTGCCAGCAGCTCTCACAGCGGAGGCCCCGGTGAAGCTTTCTTT	CASSSHSGGPGEAFF
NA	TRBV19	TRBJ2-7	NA	TGTGCCAGTAGTTCAAACTTAGGGTACGAGCAGTACTTC	CASSSNLGYEQYF
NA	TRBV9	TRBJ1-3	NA	TGTGCCAGTGCCTACCATGGAAACACCATATATTTT	CASAYHGNTIYF
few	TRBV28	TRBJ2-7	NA	TGTGCCAGCAGTTTGGGCCAGGGGATATACGAGCAGTACTTC	CASSLGQGIYEQYF
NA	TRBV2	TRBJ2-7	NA	TGTGCCAGCTCCCTGGCCGGGGACGAGCAGTACTTC	CASSLAGDEQYF
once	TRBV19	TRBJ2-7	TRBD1	TGTGCCAGCCGCCCCGGGACAGGGTTACACGAGCAGTACTTC	CASRPGTGLHEQYF
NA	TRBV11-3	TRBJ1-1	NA	TGTGCCAGCAGCCTAGACCAACAGGGATACACTGAAGCTTTCTTT	CASSLDQQGYTEAFF
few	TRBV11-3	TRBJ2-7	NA	TGTGCCAGCAGCTTGGCGGCGGGAAGCCCCTACGAGCAGTACTTC	CASSLAAGSPYEQYF
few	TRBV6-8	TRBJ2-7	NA	TGTGCCAGCAGTTACCTAAGCGGGCTCTACGAGCAGTACTTC	CASSYLSGLYEQYF
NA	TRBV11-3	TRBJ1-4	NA	TGTGCCAGCAGCTTGAGTGGCCCCCATAATGAAAAACTGTTTTTT	CASSLSGPHNEKLFF
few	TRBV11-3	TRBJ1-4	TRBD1	TGTGCCAGCAGCCTGGACAGGGGGCATGAAAAACTGTTTTTT	CASSLDRGHEKLFF
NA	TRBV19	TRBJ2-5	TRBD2	TGTGCCAGTAAGGGACTAGGAGAGACCCAGTACTTC	CASKGLGETQYF
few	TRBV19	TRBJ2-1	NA	TGTGCCAGTAGCATGGGGAGCTCCTACAATGAGCAGTTCTTC	CASSMGSSYNEQFF
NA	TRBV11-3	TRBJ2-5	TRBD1	TGTGCCAGCAGCCAGCCCGGGACAGGGGGTGTCCAGTACTTC	CASSQPGTGGVQYF
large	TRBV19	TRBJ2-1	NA	TGTGCCAGTAGTAGCGGGTACCGGAATGAGCAGTTCTTC	CASSSGYRNEQFF
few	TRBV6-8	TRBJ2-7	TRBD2	TGTGCCAGCAGCTTTACCCGTGGCGGGAGGGCCTACGAGCAGTACTTC	CASSFTRGGRAYEQYF
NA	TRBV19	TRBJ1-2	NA	TGTGCCAGTAGTATAGACAGCTCTAACTATGGCTACACCTTC	CASSIDSSNYGYTF
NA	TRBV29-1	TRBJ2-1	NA	TGCAGCGTGGGTGTGCGTTGGAATGAGCAGTTCTTC	CSVGVRWNEQFF
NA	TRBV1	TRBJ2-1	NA	TGCGCCAGCAGCCTCTCGGGGCAGGGAGGGGGAGGTAATGAGCAGTTCTTC	CASSLSGQGGGGNEQFF
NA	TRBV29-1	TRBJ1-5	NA	TGCAGCGTCGGGGGGATCAATCAGCCCCAGCATTTT	CSVGGINQPQHF
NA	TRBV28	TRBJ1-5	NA	TGTGCCAGCAGTTTATTTCGGGTAAGCAATCAGCCCCAGCATTTT	CASSLFRVSNQPQHF
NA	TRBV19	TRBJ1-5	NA	TGTGCCAGTAGTATAGACGGGGGTATTGGCAATCAGCCCCAGCATTTT	CASSIDGGIGNQPQHF